The clone carrying this T cell receptor beta chain has more than one count but fewer than ten. Antigen: not known. This specimen belongs to a study of T cells in Graves' hyperthyroidism and ophthalmopathy. Patients having uncontrolled infection, another autoimmune disease, pregnancy or lactation were not included. Orbital computed tomography and thyroid ultrasound, together with serum TRAb and thyroxine and clinical symptoms, were used for diagnoses. TCR beta CDR3 regions were amplified from RNA transcripts. First-round RT-PCR targeting the TCR CDR3 was performed with the HTBI primer set. TCRdb independently ran MiXCR on the multiplex PCR reads; one entry per CDR3 protein. The sample yields under 650,000 distinct CDR3 sequences, 16% seen once. Study-level results: Among clonotypes expanded in thyroid above 0.001, most were also found in blood. The model made its ophthalmopathy prediction, and onset followed a median roughly six months later.

Germline values: CDR1 MNHEY, CDR2 SVGAGI. V dropped 2 bases and J dropped 7 bases, with 18 bases sitting between them. There are 17 residues in the CDR3. The V gene is TRBV6-5, the J gene TRBJ1-6, with D unresolved. This clonotype was sampled from a woman in her twenties or thirties with Graves' hyperthyroidism. Material: blood. The CDR3: CASSYTTPGRTNSPLHF. CDR3 in DNA: TGTGCCAGCAGTTACACCACCCCTGGACGGACGAATTCACCCCTCCACTTT.